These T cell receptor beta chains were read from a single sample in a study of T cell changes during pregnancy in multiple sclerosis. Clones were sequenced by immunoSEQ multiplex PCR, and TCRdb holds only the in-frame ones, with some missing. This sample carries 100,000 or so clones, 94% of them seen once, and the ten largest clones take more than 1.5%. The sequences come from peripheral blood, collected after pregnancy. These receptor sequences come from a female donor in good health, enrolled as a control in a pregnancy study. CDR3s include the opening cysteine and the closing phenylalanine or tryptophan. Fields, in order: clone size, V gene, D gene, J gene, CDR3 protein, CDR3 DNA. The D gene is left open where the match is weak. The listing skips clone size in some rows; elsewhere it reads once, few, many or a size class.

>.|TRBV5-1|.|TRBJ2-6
CASRAGETGANVLTF
TGCGCCAGCAGGGCGGGCGAAACTGGGGCCAACGTCCTGACTTTC
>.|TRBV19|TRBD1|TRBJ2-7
CASSPTGTGFYEQYF
TGTGCCAGTAGCCCCACCGGGACAGGTTTCTACGAGCAGTACTTC
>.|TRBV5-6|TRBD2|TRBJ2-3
CASSLELANTDTQYF
TGTGCCAGCAGCTTGGAACTAGCGAACACAGATACGCAGTATTTT
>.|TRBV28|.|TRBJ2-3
CASSLLPGDTQYF
TGTGCCAGCAGCCTCCTCCCCGGAGATACGCAGTATTTT
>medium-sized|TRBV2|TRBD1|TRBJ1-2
CASGETGSHYGYTF
TGTGCCAGCGGAGAGACAGGGTCTCACTATGGCTACACCTTC
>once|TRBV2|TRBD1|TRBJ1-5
CASTGQGSQGPQHF
TGTGCCAGCACCGGACAGGGCTCCCAGGGGCCCCAGCATTTT
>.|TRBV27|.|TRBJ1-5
CASTLPRFNQPQHF
TGTGCCAGCACCCTTCCCAGGTTCAATCAGCCCCAGCATTTT
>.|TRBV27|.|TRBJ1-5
CASSLSGSSHQPQHF
TGTGCCAGCAGTTTATCGGGCAGTTCCCATCAGCCCCAGCATTTT
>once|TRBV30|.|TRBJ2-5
CAWSGDTYQETQYF
TGTGCCTGGAGTGGAGACACCTACCAAGAGACCCAGTACTTC
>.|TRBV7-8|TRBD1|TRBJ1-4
CASSRRDREDEKLFF
TGTGCCAGCAGCCGGAGGGACAGGGAGGACGAAAAACTGTTTTTT
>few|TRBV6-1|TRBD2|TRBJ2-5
CASSGGRAETQYF
TGTGCCAGCTCTGGCGGGAGAGCTGAGACCCAGTACTTC
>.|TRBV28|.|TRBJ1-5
CASSSGYSNQPQHF
TGTGCCAGCAGCTCAGGGTATAGCAATCAGCCCCAGCATTTT
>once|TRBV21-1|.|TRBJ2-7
CASSKGGGEQYF
TGTGCCAGCAGCAAAGGAGGGGGAGAGCAGTACTTC
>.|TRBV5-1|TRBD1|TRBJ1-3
CASSLDRGNSGNTIYF
TGCGCCAGCAGCTTGGACAGGGGAAACTCTGGAAACACCATATATTTT
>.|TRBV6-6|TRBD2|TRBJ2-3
CASSWVAGDTDTQYF
TGTGCCAGCAGTTGGGTAGCGGGGGATACAGATACGCAGTATTTT
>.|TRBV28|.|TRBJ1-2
CASRGRGYGYTF
TGTGCCAGCCGGGGGAGGGGCTATGGCTACACCTTC
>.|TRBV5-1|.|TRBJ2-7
CASSLVLDSYEQYF
TGCGCCAGCAGCTTGGTTTTAGACTCCTACGAGCAGTACTTC
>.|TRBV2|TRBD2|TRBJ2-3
CASSAAGVGTDTQYF
TGTGCCAGCAGTGCCGCGGGAGTCGGGACAGATACGCAGTATTTT
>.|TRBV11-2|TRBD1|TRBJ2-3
CASSPYKGQGFESDTQYF
TGTGCCAGCAGCCCATACAAAGGACAGGGGTTTGAGTCAGATACGCAGTATTTT
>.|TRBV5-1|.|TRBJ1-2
CASSLRGENYGYTF
TGCGCCAGCAGCTTGCGGGGAGAGAACTATGGCTACACCTTC
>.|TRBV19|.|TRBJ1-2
CASSPGGRGGYTF
TGTGCCAGTAGCCCGGGGGGTCGTGGGGGCTACACCTTC
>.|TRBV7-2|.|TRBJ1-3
CASSPRGFSGNTIYF
TGTGCCAGCAGCCCGCGGGGGTTCTCTGGAAACACCATATATTTT
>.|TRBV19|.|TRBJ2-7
CASSREDRDYEQYF
TGTGCCAGTAGCCGTGAAGACAGAGACTACGAGCAGTACTTC
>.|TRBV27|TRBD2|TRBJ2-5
CASSFSGLEETQYF
TGTGCCAGCAGTTTTTCCGGACTAGAAGAGACCCAGTACTTC
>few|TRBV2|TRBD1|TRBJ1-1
CASSARTGVMAFF
TGTGCCAGCAGCGCCAGGACAGGGGTAATGGCTTTCTTT
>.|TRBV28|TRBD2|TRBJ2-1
CASNPSGSSYNEQFF
TGTGCCAGCAACCCTAGCGGGAGCTCCTACAATGAGCAGTTCTTC
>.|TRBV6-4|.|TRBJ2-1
CASSVEPLSYNEQFF
TGTGCCAGCAGTGTCGAGCCCCTCTCCTACAATGAGCAGTTCTTC
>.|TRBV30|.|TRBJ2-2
CAWASSLFTGELFF
TGTGCCTGGGCTAGCAGCCTTTTCACCGGGGAGCTGTTTTTT
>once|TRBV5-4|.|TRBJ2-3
CASSRPEGGATDTQYF
TGTGCCAGCAGCCGGCCGGAGGGCGGGGCCACAGATACGCAGTATTTT
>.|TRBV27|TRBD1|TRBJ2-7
CASSFGTAYEQYF
TGTGCCAGCAGTTTCGGGACAGCCTACGAGCAGTACTTC
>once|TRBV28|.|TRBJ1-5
CASLRFGNQPQHF
TGTGCCAGTTTGCGGTTCGGCAATCAGCCCCAGCATTTT
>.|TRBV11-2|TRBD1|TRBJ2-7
CASSTSGQGAGEQYF
TGTGCCAGCAGCACCTCCGGACAGGGGGCGGGGGAGCAGTACTTC
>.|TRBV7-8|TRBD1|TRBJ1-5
CASSLSTGGSNQPQHF
TGTGCCAGCAGCTTAAGCACAGGGGGTAGCAATCAGCCCCAGCATTTT
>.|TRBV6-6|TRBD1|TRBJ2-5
CASSYSGQQETQYF
TGTGCCAGCAGTTACTCGGGACAGCAAGAGACCCAGTACTTC
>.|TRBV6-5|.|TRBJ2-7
CASSYSAKFYEQYF
TGTGCCAGCAGTTACTCAGCAAAATTTTACGAGCAGTACTTC
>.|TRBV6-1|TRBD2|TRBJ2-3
CASRGLAGDTDTQYF
TGTGCCAGCAGAGGACTAGCGGGGGACACAGATACGCAGTATTTT
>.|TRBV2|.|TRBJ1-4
CASLRANEKLFF
TGTGCCAGCCTTCGGGCTAATGAAAAACTGTTTTTT
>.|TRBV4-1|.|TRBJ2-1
CASSQDSGRELIYNEQFF
TGCGCCAGCAGCCAAGATTCCGGCAGGGAACTAATCTACAATGAGCAGTTCTTC
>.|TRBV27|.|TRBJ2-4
CASRTRGIQYF
TGTGCCAGCAGAACGCGGGGCATTCAGTACTTC
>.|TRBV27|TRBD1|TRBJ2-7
CASRSSMTGAYEQYF
TGTGCCAGCAGAAGTTCGATGACAGGGGCCTACGAGCAGTACTTC
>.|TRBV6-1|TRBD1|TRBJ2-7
CASSEQGAGYEQYF
TGTGCCAGCAGTGAACAGGGGGCGGGATACGAGCAGTACTTC
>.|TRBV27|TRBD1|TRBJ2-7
CASSFVTGENYEQYF
TGTGCCAGCAGTTTTGTAACAGGGGAAAACTACGAGCAGTACTTC
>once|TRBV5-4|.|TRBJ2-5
CASSLGGSETQYF
TGTGCCAGCAGCTTGGGAGGTTCGGAGACCCAGTACTTC
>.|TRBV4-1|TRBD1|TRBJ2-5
CASSQVDRQQETQYF
TGCGCCAGCAGCCAAGTGGACAGGCAGCAAGAGACCCAGTACTTC
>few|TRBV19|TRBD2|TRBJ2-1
CASSTDRTSVHNEQFF
TGTGCCAGTAGTACCGATCGGACTAGCGTCCACAATGAGCAGTTCTTC
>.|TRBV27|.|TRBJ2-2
CASSLGTDGELFF
TGTGCCAGCAGTTTAGGGACTGACGGGGAGCTGTTTTTT
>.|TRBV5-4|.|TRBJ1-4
CASSLARGQELFF
TGTGCCAGCAGCTTGGCACGGGGACAAGAACTGTTTTTT
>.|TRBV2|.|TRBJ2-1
CASSPYNEQFF
TGTGCCAGCAGTCCATACAATGAGCAGTTCTTC
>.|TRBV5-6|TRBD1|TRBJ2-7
CASSNRQGLTSYEQYF
TGTGCCAGCAGCAATAGACAGGGCTTAACCTCCTACGAGCAGTACTTC
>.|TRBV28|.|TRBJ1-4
CASSFSGSGEKLFF
TGTGCCAGCAGTTTTTCGGGGAGCGGGGAAAAACTGTTTTTT
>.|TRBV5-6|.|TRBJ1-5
CASSLLAGRHSNQPQHF
TGTGCCAGCAGCTTGTTAGCAGGGCGACATAGCAATCAGCCCCAGCATTTT
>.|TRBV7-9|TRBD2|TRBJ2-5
CASSPRLAGSETQYF
TGTGCCAGCAGTCCTAGACTAGCGGGAAGTGAGACCCAGTACTTC
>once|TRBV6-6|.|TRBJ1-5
CASRRTDSNQPQHF
TGTGCCAGCAGGAGGACAGATAGCAATCAGCCCCAGCATTTT
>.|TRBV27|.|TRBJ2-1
CASSFLATYNEQFF
TGTGCCAGCAGTTTCCTGGCCACCTACAATGAGCAGTTCTTC